These 15 T cell receptor beta chains were sequenced from one sample in a study of technical replicates of blood from a few donors. This table comes from immunoSEQ multiplex PCR, and its TCRdb copy is limited to in-frame clones, with some not included. This sample has about 70,000 clones; roughly 97% occur once, and the top ten carry 0.2% to 0.25%. Sequencing was performed on T cells isolated from PBMCs. These receptors originate from a human donor in good health.

V is TRBV19 and J is TRBJ2-7; the match to TRBD1 covers 10 bases. The germline V gene has CDR1 LNHDA and CDR2 SQIVND (reference sequence). The trim removed 4 bases at V and 3 bases at J, leaving 12 bases unmatched. This CDR3 has 17 amino acids. CDR3 region: CASSTPGQGTSYYEQYF. The CDR3 DNA sequence: TGTGCCAGTAGTACACCGGGACAGGGGACATCTTACTACGAGCAGTACTTC. Based on the CDR3 plus reference TRBV19 and TRBJ2-7, the full variable domain is DGGITQSPKYLFRKEGQNVTLSCEQNLNHDAMYWYRQDPGQGLRLIYYSQIVNDFQKGDIAEGYSVSREKKESFPLTVTSAQKNPTAFYLCASSTPGQGTSYYEQYFGPGTRLTVT.

The chain employs TRBV6-1 and TRBJ1-2; TRBD1 aligns across 7 bases. The V and J ends lost 0 bases and 3 bases, in that order; junction bases with no gene match: 4. Germline loops: CDR1 MNHNS, CDR2 SASEGT. CDR3 length: 15 amino acids. The CDR3 coding sequence is TGTGCCAGCAGTGAAGCATACGGACAGGACTATGGCTACACCTTC. As protein: CASSEAYGQDYGYTF.

V usage is TRBV5-8 and J usage is TRBJ2-1; D remains ambiguous. V was shortened by 4 bases and J by 0 bases, with 8 bases between the two germline ends. CDR3 length equals 14 residues. Germline CDR1 SGHTS, CDR2 YDEGEE. This chain's CDR3 is CASSITSSYNEQFF. In nucleotides, the CDR3 is TGTGCCAGCAGCATAACCAGCTCCTACAATGAGCAGTTCTTC.

V and J are TRBV27 and TRBJ2-7; 8 bases align to TRBD2. The CDR3 consists of 16 residues. Germline lookup yields CDR1 MNHEY and CDR2 SMNVEV (reference sequence). Losses at the gene ends were 5 bases for V and 0 bases for J; bases not matched to a gene: 9. In DNA form, the CDR3 reads TGTGCCAGCAGTATGAATCGGGGGGGATTCTCCTACGAGCAGTACTTC. Its protein product is CASSMNRGGFSYEQYF.

The chain uses TRBV5-1 and TRBJ1-5; D is unresolved. In germline, CDR1 is SGHRS, CDR2 YFSETQ. V was cut by 0 bases and J by 3 bases, with 10 bases left in between. The CDR3 is made up of 15 amino acids. In DNA form, the CDR3 reads TGCGCCAGCAGCTTGGCGGCCGGAGACAATCAGCCCCAGCATTTT. Translated, it gives CASSLAAGDNQPQHF.

V and J are TRBV29-1 and TRBJ2-3; D gene ambiguous. Germline V CDR1 and CDR2: SQVTM, ANQGSEA. This CDR3 has 11 amino acids. V was shortened by 4 bases and J by 5 bases, with 7 bases between the two germline ends. In nucleotides, the CDR3 is TGCAGCGTTGGAGGTAGAGATACGCAGTATTTT. It specifies CSVGGRDTQYF.

The genes are TRBV9 and TRBJ1-5, with D possibly being TRBD1 (5 bases). V shed 4 bases and J shed 3 bases, with 8 bases lying between them. Germline CDR1 and CDR2: SGDLS and YYNGEE. The CDR3 loop spans 13 amino acids. This CDR3 is CASSQGINQPQHF. The CDR3 coding sequence is TGTGCCAGCAGCCAGGGAATCAATCAGCCCCAGCATTTT.

With regard to this clone: The sample carries other DNA sequences with the same CDR3. The chain combines TRBV5-1 with TRBJ1-2, with D maybe TRBD1 (6 bases). This CDR3 region has 12 residues. Per germline, CDR1 SGHRS and CDR2 YFSETQ. V lost 0 bases, J lost 6 bases, and 6 bases lay in between. The CDR3 loop is CASSLAGDGYTF. The CDR3 DNA reads as TGCGCCAGCAGCTTGGCAGGGGATGGCTACACCTTC.

J is TRBJ1-1 and V is TRBV7-6; no clear D. Germline values: CDR1 SGHVS, CDR2 FNYEAQ. V was clipped by 4 bases and J by 4 bases, with 10 bases between them. CDR3 size: 13 residues. The CDR3 loop reads CASSYQHRTEAFF. Written as DNA, the CDR3 is TGTGCCAGCAGCTACCAACACCGCACTGAAGCTTTCTTT.

V and J are TRBV6-1 and TRBJ1-2; the D gene is possibly TRBD1 (5 bases). Trimming removed 2 bases from V and 1 base from J, with 8 bases in between. CDR1 MNHNS and CDR2 SASEGT come from the germline V gene. The CDR3 contains 14 residues. The CDR3 nucleotides read TGTGCCAGCAGTGAACGACAGCTTAACTATGGCTACACCTTC. It codes for CASSERQLNYGYTF.

The chain uses TRBV5-1 and TRBJ1-1; D is possibly TRBD1 (6 bases). V gave up 0 bases and J gave up 5 bases, with 17 bases separating them. From germline, CDR1 is SGHRS and CDR2 YFSETQ. The CDR3 is 16 residues long. The DNA for the CDR3 is TGCGCCAGCAGCTTGGGTCATGGGGGGGCGAGGACTGAAGCTTTCTTT. It is translated as CASSLGHGGARTEAFF.

The gene calls are TRBV5-6 and TRBJ1-5; D possibly corresponds to TRBD1 (6 bases). Germline V CDR1 and CDR2: SGHDT, YYEEEE. The CDR3 is made up of 14 amino acids. V shed 0 bases and J shed 5 bases, with 9 bases lying between them. The CDR3: CASSLGPGDQPQHF. The CDR3, as DNA: TGTGCCAGCAGCTTGGGTCCAGGGGATCAGCCCCAGCATTTT.

This clone was found a few times. The gene calls are TRBV2 and TRBJ1-1; D is ambiguous. CDR1 SNHLY and CDR2 FYNNEI come from the germline V gene. The V gene lost 2 bases and the J gene lost 2 bases, with 9 bases spanning the gap. The CDR3 totals 14 residues. CDR3 in amino acids: CASSEQATNTEAFF. For the CDR3, the DNA is TGTGCCAGCAGTGAACAGGCTACTAACACTGAAGCTTTCTTT.

The chain has TRBV5-4 and TRBJ2-3, with D possibly being TRBD1 (6 bases). V lost 4 bases to trimming and J lost 1 base, with 16 bases between them. CDR3 length equals 16 residues. Germline V gene lookup returns CDR1 SGHNT and CDR2 YYREEE (reference sequence). The CDR3 protein is CASSRLLRQGTDTQYF. The CDR3 nucleotides read TGTGCCAGCAGCCGTTTGTTGAGACAGGGCACAGATACGCAGTATTTT. Variable domain in full (rest from reference TRBV5-4 and TRBJ2-3): ETGVTQSPTHLIKTRGQQVTLRCSSQSGHNTVSWYQQALGQGPQFIFQYYREEENGRGNFPPRFSGLQFPNYSSELNVNALELDDSALYLCASSRLLRQGTDTQYFGPGTRLTVL.

The V and J genes are TRBV6-5 and TRBJ1-5; tentative D call: TRBD1 (6 bases). The CDR3 consists of 15 residues. V was trimmed by 5 bases and J by 6 bases, leaving 17 bases between them. The germline V gene encodes CDR1 MNHEY and CDR2 SVGAGI. CDR3 region: CASSPNTGIGQPQHF. The CDR3 region has the DNA TGTGCCAGCAGTCCTAATACAGGGATAGGTCAGCCCCAGCATTTT.